This T cell receptor (beta chain) originates from a study of blood T cell repertoires in COVID-19. Germline V gene data show CDR1 as SNHLY and CDR2 as FYNNEI. The V end was cut by 4 bases, the J end by 0 bases, with 9 bases between. The CDR3 sequence is 15 residues long. The assay was immunoSEQ multiplex PCR, and TCRdb's table has in-frame clones only and misses some. The profile shows fewer than 150,000 clones, roughly nine tenths of them singletons. The sample consisted of peripheral blood. The chain joins TRBV2 to TRBJ2-2; D unresolved. The receptor comes from a man between 65 and 79 years old who had recovered from COVID-19. This CDR3 is CASSASPTNTGELFF. In DNA, the CDR3 is TGTGCCAGCAGTGCGAGCCCTACGAACACCGGGGAGCTGTTTTTT.